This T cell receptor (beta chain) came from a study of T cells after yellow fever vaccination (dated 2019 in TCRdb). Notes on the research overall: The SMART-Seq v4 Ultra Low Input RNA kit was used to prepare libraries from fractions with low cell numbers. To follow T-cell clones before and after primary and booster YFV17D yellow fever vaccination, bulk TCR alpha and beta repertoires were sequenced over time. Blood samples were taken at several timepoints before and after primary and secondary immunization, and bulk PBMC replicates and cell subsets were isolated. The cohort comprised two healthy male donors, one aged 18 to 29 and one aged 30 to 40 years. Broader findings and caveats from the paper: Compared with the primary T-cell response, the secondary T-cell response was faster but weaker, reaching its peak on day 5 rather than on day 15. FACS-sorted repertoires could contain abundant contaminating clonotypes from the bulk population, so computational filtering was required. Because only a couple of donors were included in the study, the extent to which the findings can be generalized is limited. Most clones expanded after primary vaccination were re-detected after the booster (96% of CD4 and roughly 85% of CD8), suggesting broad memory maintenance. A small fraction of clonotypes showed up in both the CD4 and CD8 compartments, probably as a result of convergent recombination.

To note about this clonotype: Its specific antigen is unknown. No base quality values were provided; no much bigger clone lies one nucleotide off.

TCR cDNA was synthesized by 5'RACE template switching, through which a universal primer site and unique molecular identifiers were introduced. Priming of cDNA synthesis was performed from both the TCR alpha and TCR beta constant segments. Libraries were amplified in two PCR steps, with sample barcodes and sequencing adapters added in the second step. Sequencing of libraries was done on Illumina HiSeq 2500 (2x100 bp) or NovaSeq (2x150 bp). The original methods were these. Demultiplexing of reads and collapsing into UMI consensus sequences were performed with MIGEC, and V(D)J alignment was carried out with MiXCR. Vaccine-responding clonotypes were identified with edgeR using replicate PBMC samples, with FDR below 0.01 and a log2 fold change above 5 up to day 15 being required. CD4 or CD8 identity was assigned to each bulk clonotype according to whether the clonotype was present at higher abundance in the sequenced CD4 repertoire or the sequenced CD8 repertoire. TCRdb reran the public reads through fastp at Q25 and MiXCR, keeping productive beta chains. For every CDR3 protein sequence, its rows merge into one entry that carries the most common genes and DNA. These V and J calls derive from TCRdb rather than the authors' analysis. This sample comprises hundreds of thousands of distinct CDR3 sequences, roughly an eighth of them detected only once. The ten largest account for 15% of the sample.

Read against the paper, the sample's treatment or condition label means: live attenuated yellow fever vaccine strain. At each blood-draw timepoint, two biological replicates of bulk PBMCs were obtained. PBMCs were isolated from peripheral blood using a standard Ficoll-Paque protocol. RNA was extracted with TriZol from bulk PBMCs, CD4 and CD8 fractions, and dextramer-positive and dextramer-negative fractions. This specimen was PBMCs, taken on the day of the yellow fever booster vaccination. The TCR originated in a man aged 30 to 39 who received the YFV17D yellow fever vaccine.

The CDR3 region reads CASSQDPSGGGGTQYF. The nucleotides read TGCGCCAGCAGCCAAGATCCTAGCGGCGGGGGGGGGACCCAGTACTTC. The chain is made from TRBV4-1 and TRBJ2-5; 9 junctional bases match TRBD2. The CDR3 holds 16 amino acids from the cysteine to the phenylalanine. Just the 48-base CDR3 DNA is kept, in frame starting at base 1. At the junction V is shortened by 0 bases and J by 7 bases; bases outside the gene matches: 9. The germline V gene provides CDR1 MGHRA and CDR2 YSYEKL.